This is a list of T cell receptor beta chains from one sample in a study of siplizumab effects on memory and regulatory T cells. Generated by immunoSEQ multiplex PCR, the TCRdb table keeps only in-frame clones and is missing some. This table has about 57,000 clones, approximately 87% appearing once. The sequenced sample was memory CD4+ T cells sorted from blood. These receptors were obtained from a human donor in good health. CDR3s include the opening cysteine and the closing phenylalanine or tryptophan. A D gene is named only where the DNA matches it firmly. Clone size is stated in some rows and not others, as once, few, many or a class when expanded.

cdr3_aa: CAAGTSGRATGGDEQFF; cdr3_nt: TGTGCCGCCGGGACTAGCGGGAGGGCCACGGGTGGTGATGAGCAGTTCTTC; v_call: TRBV10-3; d_call: TRBD2; j_call: TRBJ2-1; clone_size: .
cdr3_aa: CASSQGPSGSSYNEQFF; cdr3_nt: TGTGCCAGCAGCCAAGGTCCTAGCGGGAGCTCCTACAATGAGCAGTTCTTC; v_call: TRBV4-2; d_call: TRBD2; j_call: TRBJ2-1; clone_size: .
cdr3_aa: CASSKKTSGRAGLAGELFF; cdr3_nt: TGTGCCAGTAGCAAAAAAACTAGCGGGAGGGCCGGGTTGGCCGGGGAGCTGTTTTTT; v_call: TRBV19; d_call: TRBD2; j_call: TRBJ2-2; clone_size: .
cdr3_aa: CASSHGNSPDTQYF; cdr3_nt: TGTGCCAGCAGCCACGGCAACTCCCCAGATACGCAGTATTTT; v_call: TRBV7-2; d_call: .; j_call: TRBJ2-3; clone_size: .
cdr3_aa: CASSFPGGLREQYF; cdr3_nt: TGTGCCAGCAGCTTCCCGGGGGGGCTAAGGGAGCAGTACTTC; v_call: TRBV7-2; d_call: TRBD2; j_call: TRBJ2-7; clone_size: .
cdr3_aa: CASSIGLAGGKETQYF; cdr3_nt: TGCGCCAGCAGCATAGGACTAGCGGGGGGGAAAGAGACCCAGTACTTC; v_call: TRBV5-1; d_call: TRBD2; j_call: TRBJ2-5; clone_size: few
cdr3_aa: CASSLPEANEQFF; cdr3_nt: TGTGCCAGCAGTTTACCCGAGGCCAATGAGCAGTTCTTC; v_call: TRBV27; d_call: .; j_call: TRBJ2-1; clone_size: .
cdr3_aa: CASSLRREGEKLFF; cdr3_nt: TGTGCCAGCAGCCTCCGAAGGGAGGGTGAAAAACTGTTTTTT; v_call: TRBV7-9; d_call: .; j_call: TRBJ1-4; clone_size: .
cdr3_aa: CASSALSGSGNTIYF; cdr3_nt: TGTGCCAGCAGCGCCTTAAGTGGGTCTGGAAACACCATATATTTT; v_call: TRBV9; d_call: .; j_call: TRBJ1-3; clone_size: .
cdr3_aa: CACAGNEKLFF; cdr3_nt: TGTGCCTGCGCGGGTAATGAAAAACTGTTTTTT; v_call: TRBV30; d_call: .; j_call: TRBJ1-4; clone_size: few
cdr3_aa: CASSPRIIQGAGSTEAFF; cdr3_nt: TGTGCCAGCTCACCTCGAATTATACAGGGGGCTGGGAGCACTGAAGCTTTCTTT; v_call: TRBV18; d_call: TRBD1; j_call: TRBJ1-1; clone_size: .
cdr3_aa: CSVAGTLKMGNTIYF; cdr3_nt: TGCAGCGTCGCCGGGACGCTTAAAATGGGAAACACCATATATTTT; v_call: TRBV29-1; d_call: .; j_call: TRBJ1-3; clone_size: .
cdr3_aa: CATSSGTGNLGYTF; cdr3_nt: TGTGCCACCAGCTCTGGGACAGGGAATTTGGGCTACACCTTC; v_call: TRBV2; d_call: TRBD1; j_call: TRBJ1-2; clone_size: .
cdr3_aa: CASSVTAGNTIYF; cdr3_nt: TGTGCCAGCAGTGTAACAGCAGGAAACACCATATATTTT; v_call: TRBV25-1; d_call: .; j_call: TRBJ1-3; clone_size: .
cdr3_aa: CASSGTGGAQPQHF; cdr3_nt: TGTGCCAGCAGTGGGACAGGGGGCGCGCAGCCCCAGCATTTT; v_call: TRBV2; d_call: TRBD1; j_call: TRBJ1-5; clone_size: few
cdr3_aa: CASSLVQGIPNEKLFF; cdr3_nt: TGTGCCAGCAGCTTAGTCCAGGGGATCCCAAATGAAAAACTGTTTTTT; v_call: TRBV7-2; d_call: .; j_call: TRBJ1-4; clone_size: .
cdr3_aa: CASSPLGGSGETQYF; cdr3_nt: TGTGCCAGCAGTCCCCTCGGTGGTAGCGGCGAGACCCAGTACTTC; v_call: TRBV2; d_call: .; j_call: TRBJ2-5; clone_size: .
cdr3_aa: CASSLDQGEKLFF; cdr3_nt: TGTGCCAGCAGCTTAGATCAGGGGGAAAAACTGTTTTTT; v_call: TRBV7-9; d_call: .; j_call: TRBJ1-4; clone_size: .
cdr3_aa: CASSARDRGLSYEQYF; cdr3_nt: TGTGCCAGCAGTGCTCGGGACAGGGGACTCTCCTACGAGCAGTACTTC; v_call: TRBV6-1; d_call: TRBD1; j_call: TRBJ2-7; clone_size: few
cdr3_aa: CASSPGQLYEQYF; cdr3_nt: TGTGCCAGCAGCCCGGGACAGTTGTACGAGCAGTACTTC; v_call: TRBV5-8; d_call: TRBD1; j_call: TRBJ2-7; clone_size: .
cdr3_aa: CASSPPSGGAWTEAFF; cdr3_nt: TGTGCCAGCTCACCACCCTCCGGGGGCGCGTGGACTGAAGCTTTCTTT; v_call: TRBV18; d_call: .; j_call: TRBJ1-1; clone_size: .
cdr3_aa: CAWSLGQNTEAFF; cdr3_nt: TGTGCCTGGAGCCTAGGACAGAACACTGAAGCTTTCTTT; v_call: TRBV30; d_call: .; j_call: TRBJ1-1; clone_size: few
cdr3_aa: CASGFGSMNTEAFF; cdr3_nt: TGTGCCAGCGGTTTCGGGAGCATGAACACTGAAGCTTTCTTT; v_call: TRBV6-5; d_call: .; j_call: TRBJ1-1; clone_size: .
cdr3_aa: CASRPTGSEEKLFF; cdr3_nt: TGTGCCAGCAGGCCTACAGGGAGTGAGGAAAAACTGTTTTTT; v_call: TRBV7-9; d_call: .; j_call: TRBJ1-4; clone_size: .
cdr3_aa: CAGGGNSNQPQHF; cdr3_nt: TGTGCAGGAGGGGGAAATAGCAATCAGCCCCAGCATTTT; v_call: TRBV30; d_call: .; j_call: TRBJ1-5; clone_size: .
cdr3_aa: CASSESNGNRGRYEQFF; cdr3_nt: TGTGCCAGCAGTGAAAGCAATGGGAACAGGGGACGCTATGAGCAGTTCTTC; v_call: TRBV25-1; d_call: TRBD1; j_call: TRBJ2-1; clone_size: .
cdr3_aa: CASTDGALSGGSTDTQYF; cdr3_nt: TGCGCCAGCACCGATGGAGCCCTTAGCGGGGGCAGCACAGATACGCAGTATTTT; v_call: TRBV5-1; d_call: TRBD2; j_call: TRBJ2-3; clone_size: .
cdr3_aa: CASSEVAGGRGTGELFF; cdr3_nt: TGTGCCAGCAGTGAGGTAGCGGGAGGGCGCGGCACCGGGGAGCTGTTTTTT; v_call: TRBV6-1; d_call: TRBD2; j_call: TRBJ2-2; clone_size: .
cdr3_aa: CASSLIRTKPSDTQYF; cdr3_nt: TGTGCCAGCAGTTTAATTAGGACTAAGCCATCAGATACGCAGTATTTT; v_call: TRBV27; d_call: .; j_call: TRBJ2-3; clone_size: .
cdr3_aa: CASSDRAVNTGELFF; cdr3_nt: TGTGCCAGCAGTGATCGAGCTGTGAACACCGGGGAGCTGTTTTTT; v_call: TRBV2; d_call: .; j_call: TRBJ2-2; clone_size: .
cdr3_aa: CASSLRLMNTEAFF; cdr3_nt: TGTGCCAGCAGCTTAAGACTGATGAACACTGAAGCTTTCTTT; v_call: TRBV7-2; d_call: .; j_call: TRBJ1-1; clone_size: .
cdr3_aa: CASSSYRGTEAFF; cdr3_nt: TGTGCCAGCAGCTCCTACAGGGGGACTGAAGCTTTCTTT; v_call: TRBV7-3; d_call: TRBD1; j_call: TRBJ1-1; clone_size: .
cdr3_aa: CASRRGRSSYNEQFF; cdr3_nt: TGTGCCAGCAGAAGAGGACGCAGCTCCTACAATGAGCAGTTCTTC; v_call: TRBV27; d_call: .; j_call: TRBJ2-1; clone_size: .
cdr3_aa: CASSLLGQGYGYTF; cdr3_nt: TGTGCCAGCAGCTTACTGGGACAGGGATATGGCTACACCTTC; v_call: TRBV7-8; d_call: TRBD1; j_call: TRBJ1-2; clone_size: .
cdr3_aa: CASSYAGVGYTF; cdr3_nt: TGTGCCAGCAGTTATGCGGGGGTTGGCTACACCTTC; v_call: TRBV6-5; d_call: .; j_call: TRBJ1-2; clone_size: .
cdr3_aa: CASSEARTRAFF; cdr3_nt: TGTGCCAGCAGTGAAGCGCGTACGAGGGCTTTCTTT; v_call: TRBV6-1; d_call: .; j_call: TRBJ1-1; clone_size: once
cdr3_aa: CASLARSSYEQYF; cdr3_nt: TGTGCCAGTCTGGCCAGGAGCTCCTACGAGCAGTACTTC; v_call: TRBV28; d_call: .; j_call: TRBJ2-7; clone_size: .
cdr3_aa: CASSILGGIRPYEQYF; cdr3_nt: TGTGCCAGTAGTATCCTCGGGGGCATTAGACCCTACGAGCAGTACTTC; v_call: TRBV19; d_call: .; j_call: TRBJ2-7; clone_size: .
cdr3_aa: CASSEEKRGQYF; cdr3_nt: TGTGCCAGCAGTGAAGAGAAAAGGGGGCAGTACTTC; v_call: TRBV6-1; d_call: .; j_call: TRBJ2-7; clone_size: .
cdr3_aa: CASSVDGVSSYEQYF; cdr3_nt: TGTGCCAGCAGTGTGGACGGGGTGAGCTCCTACGAGCAGTACTTC; v_call: TRBV6-5; d_call: .; j_call: TRBJ2-7; clone_size: .
cdr3_aa: CASSQDGSLAGGRDQYF; cdr3_nt: TGCGCCAGCAGCCAAGACGGCTCTCTAGCGGGGGGAAGGGACCAGTACTTC; v_call: TRBV4-1; d_call: TRBD2; j_call: TRBJ2-5; clone_size: .
cdr3_aa: CASSVFGDTGELFF; cdr3_nt: TGTGCCAGCAGTGTGTTCGGGGACACCGGGGAGCTGTTTTTT; v_call: TRBV6-4; d_call: .; j_call: TRBJ2-2; clone_size: .
cdr3_aa: CASSEGIGPNEQFF; cdr3_nt: TGTGCCAGCAGTGAAGGGATAGGCCCCAATGAGCAGTTCTTC; v_call: TRBV6-1; d_call: .; j_call: TRBJ2-1; clone_size: few